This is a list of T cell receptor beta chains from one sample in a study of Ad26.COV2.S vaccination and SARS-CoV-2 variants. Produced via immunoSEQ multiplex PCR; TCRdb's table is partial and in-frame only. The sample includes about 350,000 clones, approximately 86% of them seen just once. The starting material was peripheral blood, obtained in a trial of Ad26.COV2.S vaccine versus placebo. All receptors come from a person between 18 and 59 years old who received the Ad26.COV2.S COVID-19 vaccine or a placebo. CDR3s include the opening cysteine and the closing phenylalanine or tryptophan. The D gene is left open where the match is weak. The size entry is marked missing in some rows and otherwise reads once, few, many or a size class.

TGTGCCAGCAGCTCCTCCGGGACAGGGCTAGTCGGGGCTAATGAAAAACTGTTTTTT | CASSSSGTGLVGANEKLFF | . | TRBV7-9 | TRBD1 | TRBJ1-4
TGTGCCAGCAGCGTAGACCTGGGGGGTAACACCATATATTTT | CASSVDLGGNTIYF | . | TRBV9 | . | TRBJ1-3
TGTGCCAGTAGTAGGTCAGGCCATCAGCCCCAGCATTTT | CASSRSGHQPQHF | . | TRBV19 | . | TRBJ1-5
TGTGCCACCAGTGATAGGCGGACAGGGGACCCGGCAGGCTACACCTTC | CATSDRRTGDPAGYTF | . | TRBV24-1 | TRBD1 | TRBJ1-2
TGCGCCAGCAGCTTGGCCGGGACAGGGGGCGAAGAGACCCAGTACTTC | CASSLAGTGGEETQYF | . | TRBV5-1 | TRBD1 | TRBJ2-5
TGTGCCAGCAGCTTACCTGGGGGTTCAGGGACTGAAGCTTTCTTT | CASSLPGGSGTEAFF | . | TRBV11-2 | . | TRBJ1-1
TGCGCCAGCAGCCAAGTAATTCAGGGGGATCGCTACGAGCAGTACTTC | CASSQVIQGDRYEQYF | . | TRBV4-1 | TRBD1 | TRBJ2-7
TGTGCCAGCAAGGCAGCGGGGGGGCCTGTTTCGTCCTACAATGAGCAGTTCTTC | CASKAAGGPVSSYNEQFF | . | TRBV21-1 | . | TRBJ2-1
TGTGCCAGCAGTGGTCGGAGCCTAAGGGGCGAGACCCAGTACTTC | CASSGRSLRGETQYF | . | TRBV27 | . | TRBJ2-5
TGTGCCAGCAGCCCTACTTACAATGAGCAGTTCTTC | CASSPTYNEQFF | . | TRBV11-2 | . | TRBJ2-1
TGTGCCAGCAGCTTGCCACGCACAGGGGGCGGTGAGCAGTTCTTC | CASSLPRTGGGEQFF | . | TRBV5-4 | TRBD1 | TRBJ2-1
TGTGCCAGCAGTGCATCGGGACAGGGGGGTTTCAGCTACACCTTC | CASSASGQGGFSYTF | . | TRBV2 | TRBD1 | TRBJ1-2
TGTGCCAACAGCCTTCAGGGACAGATCTCCTACGAGCAGTACTTC | CANSLQGQISYEQYF | once | TRBV4-2 | TRBD1 | TRBJ2-7
TGTGCCGGATTTAGGACAGCGAGTGAAAAACTGTTTTTT | CAGFRTASEKLFF | . | TRBV2 | . | TRBJ1-4
TGTGCCAGCAGTTGGACTAGCGGGAGTTCCGGGGAGCTGTTTTTT | CASSWTSGSSGELFF | . | TRBV28 | TRBD2 | TRBJ2-2
TGTGCCAGCAGCACACTAGCGGGGACAGTCTATGGCTACACCTTC | CASSTLAGTVYGYTF | once | TRBV5-5 | TRBD1 | TRBJ1-2
TGTGCCAGCAGCTCTGACAGTAACATGAACACTGAAGCTTTCTTT | CASSSDSNMNTEAFF | few | TRBV7-2 | . | TRBJ1-1
TGTGCCAGCAGCTTGCTAGCGGGGGGGATGGGCGAGCAGTACTTC | CASSLLAGGMGEQYF | . | TRBV7-2 | TRBD2 | TRBJ2-7
TGTGCCAGCATTATAGGGAAGCGCTACCAAGAGACCCAGTACTTC | CASIIGKRYQETQYF | . | TRBV2 | . | TRBJ2-5
TGTGCCAGCAGCTTAGGACAAATCCGCGCTAATGAAAAACTGTTTTTT | CASSLGQIRANEKLFF | . | TRBV7-9 | . | TRBJ1-4
TGTGCCAGCAGCTCGGATCCCGGGACCCGAAACAATGAGCAGTTCTTC | CASSSDPGTRNNEQFF | . | TRBV5-8 | . | TRBJ2-1
TGTGCCAGCAGTAGACGGACAGAACCGAACACTGAAGCTTTCTTT | CASSRRTEPNTEAFF | . | TRBV6-5 | . | TRBJ1-1
TGCGCCAGCAGCTTGGGAACGGGTTATAATTCACCCCTCCACTTT | CASSLGTGYNSPLHF | . | TRBV5-1 | . | TRBJ1-6
TGTGCCAGCAGCTCAGGGGTCGGGAACTATGGCTACACCTTC | CASSSGVGNYGYTF | . | TRBV13 | . | TRBJ1-2
TGTGCCAGCAGCTTCCCGACAGGGGGCACCGGGGAGCTGTTTTTT | CASSFPTGGTGELFF | . | TRBV7-2 | TRBD1 | TRBJ2-2
TGTGCCAGTAGGGATCCGGGGACTAGCGGGAGGGGTGAGCAGTTCTTC | CASRDPGTSGRGEQFF | . | TRBV19 | TRBD2 | TRBJ2-1
TGTGCAAGTCGCTTTTGGAGATACTATAATTCACCCCTCCACTTT | CASRFWRYYNSPLHF | few | TRBV12-2 | . | TRBJ1-6